The 21 T cell receptor beta chains presented below share a single source sample, sequenced in a study of T cells in Graves' hyperthyroidism and ophthalmopathy. RNA transcripts yielded amplified TCR beta CDR3 regions. Initially, a first-round RT-PCR of the TCR CDR3 employed the HTBI primer set. TCRdb itself ran the multiplex PCR reads through MiXCR, one entry per CDR3 protein. The sample lists over 700,000 distinct CDR3 sequences, approximately 40% seen once, with about 9% in the top ten. Sequencing input: blood. The receptors derive from a young man with Graves' hyperthyroidism.

This clonotype has only a few counts. The CDR3 is CASSLRSGVSNQPQHF. In nucleotides, the CDR3 is TGTGCCAGCAGCTTACGCTCTGGGGTCAGCAATCAGCCCCAGCATTTT. The chain links TRBV7-9 to TRBJ1-5; D uncertain. CDR3 size: 16 residues. Deletions cut 2 bases from V and 1 base from J, with 12 bases between. Germline assignment: CDR1 SEHNR and CDR2 FQNEAQ (reference sequence).

The chain joins TRBV4-1 to TRBJ1-1; D might be TRBD1 (6 bases). Looked up from germline, CDR1 is MGHRA and CDR2 is YSYEKL. V was clipped by 2 bases and J by 1 base, with 14 bases between them. This CDR3 is built from 16 residues. The DNA of the CDR3 is TGCGCCAGCAGCCAATCACAGGGCCTCGGGAACACTGAAGCTTTCTTT. Its protein is CASSQSQGLGNTEAFF.

The genes are TRBV9 and TRBJ1-6; D is ambiguous. Germline CDR1 and CDR2: SGDLS and YYNGEE. This CDR3 is 13 amino acids long. Trimming took 3 bases from V and 8 from J, leaving 9 bases between them. The CDR3 is CASSGRTDSPLHF. The CDR3, as DNA: TGTGCCAGCAGCGGAAGGACGGATTCACCCCTCCACTTT.

This sequence joins TRBV13 and TRBJ1-2, with D unresolved. V was pared by 3 bases and J by 0 bases, with 11 bases between. This CDR3 region has 15 residues. Germline CDR1 and CDR2: PRHDT and FYEKMQ (reference sequence). CDR3 amino acids: CASSFGDGPNYGYTF. The CDR3 DNA follows: TGTGCCAGCAGCTTTGGCGACGGTCCTAACTATGGCTACACCTTC.

Note on this clonotype: No conserved phenylalanine or tryptophan ends this CDR3, so it is likely a read error. DNA for the CDR3: TGCAGCGTGGGCAAGGGAGAATATGGCTACACCCTC. Its protein is CSVGKGEYGYTL. The V gene is TRBV29-1, the J gene TRBJ1-2; D ambiguous. The germline V gene encodes CDR1 SQVTM and CDR2 ANQGSEA. Trimming stripped 6 bases from V and 5 bases from J, with 13 bases between. This CDR3 region has 12 residues.

This clonotype came up many times. This chain links TRBV2 with TRBJ1-4; D gene unclear. CDR3 length equals 14 residues. V lost 0 bases, J lost 8 bases, and 10 bases lay in between. From germline, CDR1 is SNHLY and CDR2 FYNNEI. The CDR3 loop reads CASSEARWGEKLFF. The CDR3 region has the DNA TGTGCCAGCAGTGAAGCCCGGTGGGGAGAAAAACTGTTTTTT.

A remark on this clonotype: One end of the junction is discordant with germline, which a read error may explain. The J gene is TRBJ1-1, the V gene TRBV10-3; perhaps TRBD1 as D (5 bases). From germline, CDR1 is ENHRY and CDR2 SYGVKD. The CDR3 totals 15 residues. CDR3 DNA: TGTGCCAGCAGTGACCCGACAGTTATGAACACTGAAGCTTTCTTT. Its translation: CASSDPTVMNTEAFF.

This clonotype was detected ten times or more. The V gene is TRBV10-2, the J gene TRBJ1-1; unclear D gene. CDR1 WSHSY and CDR2 SAAADI come from the germline V gene. The CDR3 runs 12 residues. Deletions cut 8 bases from V and 2 bases from J, with 9 bases between. CDR3 DNA sequence: TGCGCCAGCGCCCGATTAAACACTGAAGCTTTCTTT. Encoded protein: CASARLNTEAFF.

This chain links TRBV12-3 or TRBV12-4 with TRBJ2-2; 8 bases fit TRBD2. The length of the CDR3 is 14 residues. V shed 3 bases, J shed 9 bases, and the junction held 6 bases outside the gene matches. This CDR3 is CASSLGAGGRELFF. DNA of the CDR3: TGTGCCAGCAGTTTGGGTGCGGGGGGCCGGGAGCTGTTTTTT.

The chain employs TRBV2 and TRBJ1-5, with TRBD1 as a possible D gene (6 bases). V was cut by 4 bases and J by 2 bases, with 15 bases left in between. The CDR3 contains 16 residues. Germline V CDR1 and CDR2: SNHLY, FYNNEI. The CDR3 region is CASSARIGGGNQPQHF. CDR3 nucleotide sequence: TGTGCCAGCAGTGCTAGGATCGGGGGCGGCAATCAGCCCCAGCATTTT.

This clonotype was detected many times. The rearrangement joins TRBV7-2 to TRBJ2-2; no firm D call. Trimming removed 3 bases at V and 0 bases at J, with 8 bases between. Germline V gene lookup returns CDR1 SGHTA and CDR2 FQGNSA. This CDR3 contains 15 residues. The CDR3 region is CASSFRSTNTGELFF. The CDR3 DNA is TGTGCCAGCAGCTTCAGGTCTACGAACACCGGGGAGCTGTTTTTT.

The CDR3 spells CASSYRADVEAFF. The CDR3 DNA reads TGTGCCAGCAGTTACCGGGCAGACGTTGAAGCTTTCTTT. The chain employs TRBV2 and TRBJ1-1; unclear D gene. Germline V gives CDR1 SNHLY, CDR2 FYNNEI. V was trimmed by 5 bases and J by 7 bases, leaving 14 bases between them. CDR3 length: 13 amino acids.

The rearrangement joins TRBV10-3 to TRBJ1-5, with 7 bases identical to TRBD1. Per the germline V gene, CDR1 is ENHRY and CDR2 is SYGVKD. The V and J ends lost 10 bases and 1 base, in that order; junction bases with no gene match: 10. The CDR3 length is 15 residues. The CDR3 loop reads CASTPTGLSNQPQHF. CDR3 nucleotide sequence: TGTGCCAGCACCCCGACAGGGTTGAGCAATCAGCCCCAGCATTTT.

On this clonotype itself: A junction end diverges from the germline sequence, so it may reflect a read error. The gene calls are TRBV7-2 and TRBJ2-2, with 10 nucleotides matching TRBD1. CDR1 and CDR2 from the germline V gene are SGHTA and FQGNSA. This CDR3 has 17 amino acids. This CDR3 is CASSQRTGGTPTGELFF. CDR3 DNA sequence: TGCGCCAGCAGCCAGAGGACAGGGGGAACCCCCACCGGGGAGCTGTTTTTT. Using reference TRBV7-2 and TRBJ2-2 for the parts outside the CDR3, the full variable domain is GAGVSQSPSNKVTEKGKDVELRCDPISGHTALYWYRQSLGQGLEFLIYFQGNSAPDKSGLPSDRFSAERTGGSVSTLTIQRTQQEDSAVYLCASSQRTGGTPTGELFFGEGSRLTVL.

Here the CDR3 reads CASSDPQKQGTGANSPLHF. The CDR3 bases are TGTGCCAGCAGCGATCCTCAGAAACAGGGCACTGGGGCCAATTCACCCCTCCACTTT. The chain is built from TRBV9 and TRBJ1-6; D might be TRBD1 (6 bases). The germline V gene encodes CDR1 SGDLS and CDR2 YYNGEE. The CDR3 is 19 amino acids. Trimming cost V 3 bases and J 7 bases, with 26 bases left between them.

V gene TRBV15 combines with J gene TRBJ1-6; D uncertain. The CDR3 is 14 amino acids. The V gene lost 3 bases and the J gene lost 7 bases, with 10 bases spanning the gap. Germline V CDR1 and CDR2: LNHNV, YYDKDF (reference sequence). This CDR3 reads CATSSDRANSPLHF. In DNA, the CDR3 is TGTGCCACCAGCAGCGACCGGGCGAATTCACCCCTCCACTTT.

The genes are TRBV7-8 and TRBJ1-1; tentatively, D is TRBD1 (5 bases). V shed 2 bases and J shed 4 bases, with 14 bases lying between them. Germline assignment: CDR1 SGHVS and CDR2 FQNEAQ. The CDR3 covers 15 residues. The CDR3 DNA reads as TGTGCCAGCAGCTTATTTGAGGGGATTGGCACTGAAGCTTTCTTT. This sequence encodes CASSLFEGIGTEAFF.

This clonotype has ten or more counts. The V call is TRBV29-1, the J call TRBJ2-6; maybe TRBD1 (5 bases). The V gene's germline CDR1 is SQVTM and CDR2 ANQGSEA. The CDR3 contains 14 residues. V gave up 4 bases and J gave up 0 bases, with 7 bases separating them. Here the CDR3 reads CSVVDSSGANVLTF. As DNA, the CDR3 is TGCAGCGTTGTAGACAGCTCTGGGGCCAACGTCCTGACTTTC.

About this clonotype: This may arise from a read error, as a much more abundant clone is one base away. CDR3 coding DNA: TGTGCCACCCGGGGGGAGAACACTAAAGCTTTCTTT. It is translated as CATRGENTKAFF. J is TRBJ1-1 and V is TRBV9, with D possibly TRBD1 on 5 matching bases. From germline, CDR1 is SGDLS and CDR2 YYNGEE. The CDR3 totals 12 residues.

As regards this clonotype: The junction shows a germline mismatch at one end, possibly a read error. The chain has TRBV10-3 and TRBJ1-6; TRBD1 might be the D (6 bases). The germline gives CDR1 ENHRY, CDR2 SYGVKD. CDR3 length: 16 residues. The CDR3 bases are TGTGCCAGCAGTTTGGGGGCGGACACCGGTAATTCACCCCTCCACTTT. It specifies CASSLGADTGNSPLHF.

The chain uses TRBV2 and TRBJ2-7; 9 nucleotides match TRBD1. The CDR3 sequence is 14 residues long. In germline, CDR1 is SNHLY, CDR2 FYNNEI. After removal of 6 bases from V and 6 bases from J, the junction contained 9 bases not matched to a gene. The CDR3: CASRVPGQGGEQYF. The DNA for the CDR3 is TGTGCCAGCAGAGTCCCGGGACAGGGAGGCGAGCAGTACTTC.